A selection of T cell receptor beta chains follows, all from one sample in a study of blood T cell repertoires in COVID-19. Sequencing was performed with immunoSEQ multiplex PCR; in TCRdb, only in-frame clones are kept and a portion is missing. There are approximately 180,000 clones in the sample; approximately 86% occur only once, and about 5% lies in the top ten. Sample: PBMCs or T cells enriched from blood (not recorded which). The receptors here all came from a woman aged 55-69 years with acute COVID-19. The CDR3 runs from the conserved cysteine through the conserved F or W. The D gene is left open where the match is weak. The listing skips clone size in some rows; elsewhere it reads once, few, many or a size class.

d_call	j_call	clone_size	v_call	cdr3_aa	cdr3_nt
TRBD1	TRBJ1-2	NA	TRBV19	CASRQGRLNYGYTF	TGTGCCAGTCGACAGGGGCGCCTTAACTATGGCTACACCTTC
NA	TRBJ1-1	NA	TRBV4-3	CASSQGTEVAEAFF	TGCGCCAGCAGCCAAGGGACTGAGGTGGCTGAAGCTTTCTTT
TRBD2	TRBJ2-1	NA	TRBV6-5	CASSHTSGSYNEQFF	TGTGCCAGCAGTCATACTAGCGGGAGCTACAATGAGCAGTTCTTC
NA	TRBJ1-3	NA	TRBV7-2	CASSPVEISGNTIYF	TGTGCCAGCAGCCCGGTAGAGATCTCTGGAAACACCATATATTTT
NA	TRBJ1-1	once	TRBV6-5	CASSLTENTEAFF	TGTGCCAGCAGTCTGACTGAGAACACTGAAGCTTTCTTT
NA	TRBJ2-1	NA	TRBV19	CASRTEGTPPNNEQFF	TGTGCCAGTAGAACCGAAGGGACTCCGCCAAACAATGAGCAGTTCTTC
NA	TRBJ2-5	NA	TRBV30	CAWSVRGAETQYF	TGTGCCTGGAGTGTACGGGGGGCAGAGACCCAGTACTTC
TRBD1	TRBJ1-1	NA	TRBV6-2/TRBV6-3	CASSYSSGTGSEAFF	TGTGCCAGCAGTTACTCGTCCGGGACAGGGTCTGAAGCTTTCTTT
NA	TRBJ1-2	NA	TRBV12-3/TRBV12-4	CASRRQANYGYTF	TGTGCCAGCAGACGACAGGCTAACTATGGCTACACCTTC
NA	TRBJ2-1	NA	TRBV12-3/TRBV12-4	CATSYNEQFF	TGTGCCACCTCTTACAATGAGCAGTTCTTC
NA	TRBJ1-2	NA	TRBV2	CASSVSQTIYGYTF	TGTGCCAGCAGTGTTAGTCAGACAATCTATGGCTACACCTTC
TRBD1	TRBJ2-2	NA	TRBV14	CASSQWTGGGRELFF	TGTGCCAGCAGCCAATGGACAGGTGGTGGTCGGGAGCTGTTTTTT
TRBD1	TRBJ1-4	NA	TRBV30	CAWSGQGGEKLFF	TGTGCCTGGAGTGGCCAGGGGGGTGAAAAACTGTTTTTT
TRBD2	TRBJ2-7	NA	TRBV15	CATRELRTRGWEQYF	TGTGCCACCAGGGAGTTGAGGACTAGGGGTTGGGAGCAGTACTTC
TRBD1	TRBJ1-1	NA	TRBV28	CASSLTGTTEAFF	TGTGCCAGCAGCTTGACAGGGACCACTGAAGCTTTCTTT
TRBD1	TRBJ1-4	NA	TRBV7-9	CASSLQQGNEKLFF	TGTGCCAGCAGCTTACAACAGGGGAATGAAAAACTGTTTTTT
TRBD1	TRBJ2-7	NA	TRBV5-6	CASSLGDRVREQYF	TGTGCCAGCAGCTTGGGGGACAGGGTTCGAGAGCAGTACTTC
TRBD2	TRBJ2-1	NA	TRBV28	CASSSPVPGRGNEQFF	TGTGCCAGCAGTTCCCCCGTCCCGGGGAGGGGAAATGAGCAGTTCTTC
NA	TRBJ1-6	NA	TRBV7-9	CASSLLNSPLHF	TGTGCCAGCAGCTTACTGAATTCACCCCTCCACTTT
TRBD2	TRBJ2-1	NA	TRBV6-5	CASSRLAGVYNEQFF	TGTGCCAGCTCGCGGCTAGCGGGAGTTTACAATGAGCAGTTCTTC
TRBD2	TRBJ2-7	once	TRBV6-2/TRBV6-3	CASSYPAMGAGGPGEQYF	TGTGCCAGCAGTTACCCCGCTATGGGAGCGGGAGGGCCGGGGGAGCAGTACTTC
NA	TRBJ1-1	many	TRBV18	CASSPGRQSGAFF	TGTGCCAGCTCACCAGGGCGCCAAAGTGGAGCTTTCTTT
TRBD2	TRBJ2-1	NA	TRBV3-1/TRBV3-2	CASSQEIGTSGSRNEQFF	TGTGCCAGCAGCCAAGAGATCGGGACTAGCGGGAGTCGGAATGAGCAGTTCTTC
NA	TRBJ1-6	NA	TRBV7-2	CASRAGTNNSPLHF	TGTGCCAGCAGAGCAGGGACTAATAATTCACCCCTCCACTTT
NA	TRBJ1-2	NA	TRBV7-2	CASSLAPTDSNYGYTF	TGTGCCAGCAGCTTAGCCCCGACAGATTCTAACTATGGCTACACCTTC
TRBD1	TRBJ1-1	many	TRBV19	CASSRGRQGDRKNTEAFF	TGTGCCAGTAGTAGAGGCCGGCAGGGGGATCGCAAGAACACTGAAGCTTTCTTT
TRBD1	TRBJ2-7	NA	TRBV5-1	CASSLGQGLHEQYF	TGCGCCAGCAGCTTGGGACAGGGTCTCCACGAGCAGTACTTC
TRBD1	TRBJ1-2	once	TRBV7-9	CASSLGTVTYGYTF	TGTGCCAGCAGCTTGGGGACAGTGACCTATGGCTACACCTTC
NA	TRBJ1-5	NA	TRBV19	CASSIDRTAGYQPQHF	TGTGCCAGTAGTATAGATCGCACGGCAGGGTATCAGCCCCAGCATTTT
TRBD2	TRBJ2-7	NA	TRBV3-1/TRBV3-2	CASSPFGLRETEQYF	TGTGCCAGCAGCCCCTTCGGTTTGCGGGAGACTGAGCAGTACTTC
TRBD1	TRBJ1-2	NA	TRBV4-3	CASSQSGTANYGYTF	TGCGCCAGCAGCCAATCCGGGACAGCTAACTATGGCTACACCTTC
NA	TRBJ2-1	NA	TRBV19	CASSLRIYNEQFF	TGTGCCAGTAGTCTGCGGATTTACAATGAGCAGTTCTTC
TRBD1	TRBJ1-2	NA	TRBV4-2	CASSPTDRGIGGYTF	TGTGCCAGCAGCCCGACGGACAGGGGGATCGGAGGCTACACCTTC
NA	TRBJ1-6	NA	TRBV6-4	CASSDSYESPLHF	TGTGCCAGCAGTGACTCGTATGAGTCACCCCTCCACTTT
NA	TRBJ1-6	NA	TRBV7-6	CASSMRANPNSPLHF	TGTGCCAGCAGCATGCGGGCCAATCCGAATTCACCCCTCCACTTT